Presented here are 21 T cell receptor beta chains from one specimen sequenced in a study of glioma-infiltrating T cells after dendritic cell vaccination. As for time point: after dendritic cell vaccination, including at tumor progression/relapse. Here immunoSEQ multiplex PCR was the method, and the copy in TCRdb shows in-frame clones only, minus some. The sample has about 76,000 clones, roughly 87% seen once. The specimen comprised blood, sampled after dendritic cell vaccination. The receptor set was obtained from a human donor with glioblastoma.

This chain connects TRBV5-8 to TRBJ2-1; 9 bases fit TRBD2. The CDR3 extends over 14 amino acids. Germline-derived CDR1 and CDR2 are SGHTS and YDEGEE. V was pared by 9 bases and J by 7 bases, with 11 bases of the junction left unmatched. The CDR3 DNA sequence: TGTGCCACCCGCAGGCGGGAGGGCCAGAATGAGCAGTTCTTC. Translated: CATRRREGQNEQFF.

This clone was recorded once. The rearrangement links TRBV27 to TRBJ2-6, with 9 positions matching TRBD1. V shed 0 bases, J shed 4 bases, and the junction held 4 bases outside the gene matches. The CDR3 covers 17 residues. Germline values: CDR1 MNHEY, CDR2 SMNVEV (reference sequence). The CDR3 loop is CASSLSNRGPGANVLTF. The CDR3 DNA follows: TGTGCCAGCAGTTTATCAAACAGGGGGCCGGGGGCCAACGTCCTGACTTTC.

This clone appeared a single time. The chain has TRBV6-5 and TRBJ2-7; TRBD1 agrees at 8 bases. The CDR3 is 15 amino acids. The ends lost 6 bases at V and 0 bases at J; junction bases unmatched: 7. Germline values: CDR1 MNHEY, CDR2 SVGAGI. The CDR3 DNA follows: TGTGCCAGCAGACACCGGGACAGGTTCTCCTACGAGCAGTACTTC. This sequence encodes CASRHRDRFSYEQYF.

The CDR3 sequence is CASSLGGTGGETQYF. The CDR3, as DNA: TGTGCCAGCAGCTTGGGAGGGACAGGGGGAGAGACCCAGTACTTC. The chain recombines TRBV5-4 with TRBJ2-5; 11 nucleotides line up with TRBD1. This CDR3 is 15 amino acids long. The germline CDR1 and CDR2 sequences are SGHNT and YYREEE (reference sequence). V dropped 0 bases and J dropped 4; count of bases not matched to a gene: 2.

Only a few counts were recorded for this clone. The chain links TRBV7-2 to TRBJ1-5; D is unclear. The germline V gene has CDR1 SGHTA and CDR2 FQGNSA. This CDR3 region has 13 residues. V lost 2 bases to trimming and J lost 4 bases, with 6 bases between them. The CDR3 reads CASSLPGNQPQHF. The CDR3 region has the DNA TGTGCCAGCAGCTTACCAGGAAATCAGCCCCAGCATTTT. Filled out from reference TRBV7-2 and TRBJ1-5, the complete variable domain reads GAGVSQSPSNKVTEKGKDVELRCDPISGHTALYWYRQSLGQGLEFLIYFQGNSAPDKSGLPSDRFSAERTGGSVSTLTIQRTQQEDSAVYLCASSLPGNQPQHFGDGTRLSIL.

The chain combines TRBV7-9 with TRBJ2-4; no reliable D call. CDR1 and CDR2 (germline): SEHNR, FQNEAQ (reference sequence). This CDR3 has 12 amino acids. V was cut by 3 bases and J by 7 bases, with 7 bases left in between. CDR3 residues: CASSFQSNIQYF. In nucleotides, the CDR3 is TGTGCCAGCAGCTTCCAATCCAACATTCAGTACTTC. Full variable domain (rest looked up from reference TRBV7-9 and TRBJ2-4): DTGVSQNPRHKITKRGQNVTFRCDPISEHNRLYWYRQTLGQGPEFLTYFQNEAQLEKSRLLSDRFSAERPKGSFSTLEIQRTEQGDSAMYLCASSFQSNIQYFGAGTRLSVL.

Only one count was recorded for this clone. The chain combines TRBV9 with TRBJ1-1; D not certain. Trimming removed 10 bases from V and 5 bases from J, with 15 bases in between. The CDR3 sequence is 12 residues long. Germline CDR1 is SGDLS and CDR2 is YYNGEE. The CDR3 DNA sequence: TGTGCCCCCCCGAAAGGGAGGACTGAAGCTTTCTTT. This codes for CAPPKGRTEAFF.

The chain joins TRBV19 to TRBJ2-7, with 11 bases aligning to TRBD1. V was pared by 5 bases and J by 3 bases, with 3 bases of the junction left unmatched. The V gene's germline CDR1 is LNHDA and CDR2 SQIVND (reference sequence). The CDR3 loop spans 14 amino acids. The CDR3 bases are TGTGCCAGTAGTGTCGGGACAGGGGGCTACGAGCAGTACTTC. It specifies CASSVGTGGYEQYF.

The chain links TRBV5-1 to TRBJ2-7; D unresolved. The CDR3 has 15 amino acids. The V gene's germline CDR1 is SGHRS and CDR2 YFSETQ. Trimming shortened V by 0 bases and J by 5 bases, and 15 bases separated the two germline ends. The DNA for the CDR3 is TGCGCCAGCAGCTTGGGACAACCCCTCGGCGACGAGCAGTACTTC. Protein sequence: CASSLGQPLGDEQYF.

The table lists this clone with a few counts. This chain joins TRBV4-3 and TRBJ2-7, with D maybe TRBD2 (5 bases). The CDR3 runs 15 residues. CDR1 is LGHNA, CDR2 YSLEER, per germline. V lost 1 base to trimming and J lost 0 bases, with 10 bases between them. The CDR3 nucleotides are TGCGCCAGCAGCCAAGGCACGGAGGCCTCCTACGAGCAGTACTTC. Protein: CASSQGTEASYEQYF.

This sequence joins TRBV7-2 and TRBJ2-1; a weak D match, TRBD2 (6 bases). Germline CDR1 is SGHTA and CDR2 is FQGNSA. This CDR3 comprises 17 residues. V lost 5 bases and J lost 0, with 17 bases in between. CDR3 nucleotides: TGTGCCAGCAGCAAGAGCATTTGGACTATCTCCTACAATGAGCAGTTCTTC. Translated: CASSKSIWTISYNEQFF.

The chain joins TRBV7-2 to TRBJ2-1; D is unresolved. The V end was cut by 7 bases, the J end by 7 bases, with 8 bases between. This CDR3 comprises 11 residues. Germline-derived CDR1 and CDR2 are SGHTA and FQGNSA. CDR3 nucleotides: TGTGCCAGCACCCCCGGGAATGAGCAGTTCTTC. Its translation is CASTPGNEQFF.

The CDR3 coding sequence is TGTGCCAGCAGCCCGCTGGGGGCTAGCGGATTCACTAGCACAGATACGCAGTATTTT. Its protein product is CASSPLGASGFTSTDTQYF. This chain connects TRBV13 to TRBJ2-3, with a tentative D call TRBD2 (7 bases). CDR1 and CDR2 (germline): PRHDT, FYEKMQ (reference sequence). This CDR3 region has 19 residues. Between the trimmed V and J ends, which lost 5 bases and 0 bases, there was a span of 24 bases.

V and J are TRBV9 and TRBJ1-1, with 8 bases aligning to TRBD1. V shed 3 bases, J shed 4 bases, and the junction held 5 bases outside the gene matches. CDR1 and CDR2 (germline): SGDLS, YYNGEE. This CDR3 has 14 amino acids. CDR3 sequence reads: CASSARGQSTEAFF. The CDR3 bases are TGTGCCAGCAGCGCCAGGGGGCAGAGCACTGAAGCTTTCTTT.

The rearrangement uses TRBV7-9 and TRBJ1-4; possible D gene TRBD1, 5 bases. The CDR3 runs to 16 residues. V was trimmed by 3 bases and J by 2 bases, leaving 13 bases between them. CDR1 SEHNR and CDR2 FQNEAQ come from the germline V gene (reference sequence). CDR3: CASSFVKGSTNEKLFF. The CDR3 region has the DNA TGTGCCAGCAGCTTCGTGAAGGGGTCGACTAATGAAAAACTGTTTTTT.

The chain carries TRBV9 and TRBJ2-1, with 15 bases lining up with TRBD2. The CDR3 is 18 residues long. CDR1 is SGDLS, CDR2 YYNGEE, per germline. J lost 6 bases, V lost 0 bases, and 7 bases had no gene match. This CDR3 reads CASSVATGTSGGSNEQFF. Here the CDR3 DNA reads TGTGCCAGCAGCGTAGCTACTGGGACTAGCGGGGGGTCCAATGAGCAGTTCTTC.

This chain links TRBV7-8 with TRBJ1-5; D not certain. The V end was cut by 5 bases, the J end by 2 bases, with 10 bases between. The CDR3 is 14 residues long. CDR1 is SGHVS and CDR2 is FQNEAQ in the germline V gene. The CDR3, as DNA: TGTGCCAGCAGCACCGCGGGAGGCAATCAGCCCCAGCATTTT. Its protein is CASSTAGGNQPQHF.

The genes are TRBV10-1 and TRBJ2-6; no definite D call. Germline loops: CDR1 WNHNN, CDR2 SYGVQD (reference sequence). The CDR3 runs to 14 residues. Trimming left V 5 bases short and J 0 bases short, with 5 bases between. The CDR3 nucleotides are TGCGCCAGCAGTAGCAACTCTGGGGCCAACGTCCTGACTTTC. Its protein is CASSSNSGANVLTF.

V and J are TRBV6-1 and TRBJ1-1; D remains unclear. CDR3 length: 12 amino acids. Trimming pared 1 base from V and 4 bases from J, leaving 4 bases between. Germline CDR1 is MNHNS and CDR2 is SASEGT. The DNA for the CDR3 is TGTGCCAGCAGTGAAGGCAGCACTGAAGCTTTCTTT. Protein: CASSEGSTEAFF.

V gene TRBV11-3 combines with J gene TRBJ2-5, with D unclear. The CDR3 totals 12 residues. V was trimmed by 0 bases and J by 11 bases, leaving 10 bases between them. The germline CDR1 and CDR2 sequences are SGHNT and YENEEA. CDR3 residues: CASSLDQAPQYF. The CDR3 nucleotides are TGTGCCAGCAGCTTAGATCAGGCTCCACAGTACTTC. The full variable domain, its missing parts supplied by reference TRBV11-3 and TRBJ2-5, is EAGVVQSPRYKIIEKKQPVAFWCNPISGHNTLYWYLQNLGQGPELLIRYENEEAVDDSQLPKDRFSAERLKGVDSTLKIQPAELGDSAVYLCASSLDQAPQYFGPGTRLLVL.

V and J are TRBV6-1 and TRBJ1-2; 7 bases align to TRBD1. This CDR3 comprises 15 residues. Unmatched junction bases numbered 7, after V lost 2 bases and J lost 4 bases. Germline V gene data show CDR1 as MNHNS and CDR2 as SASEGT. The CDR3 here is CASSEYRGGSYGYTF. The DNA of the CDR3 is TGTGCCAGCAGTGAATACAGGGGTGGCTCCTATGGCTACACCTTC.